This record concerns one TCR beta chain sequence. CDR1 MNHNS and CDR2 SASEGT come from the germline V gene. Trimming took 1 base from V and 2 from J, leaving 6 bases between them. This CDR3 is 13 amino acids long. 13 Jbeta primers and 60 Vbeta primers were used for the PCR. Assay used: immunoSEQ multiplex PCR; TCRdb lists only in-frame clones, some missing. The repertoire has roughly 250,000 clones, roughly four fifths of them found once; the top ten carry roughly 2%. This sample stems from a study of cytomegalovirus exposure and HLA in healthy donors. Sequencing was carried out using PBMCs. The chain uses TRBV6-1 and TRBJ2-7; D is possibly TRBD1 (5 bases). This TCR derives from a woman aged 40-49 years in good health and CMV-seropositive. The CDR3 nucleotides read TGTGCCAGCAGTGAAGGCAGGGCCTACGAGCAGTACTTC. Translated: CASSEGRAYEQYF.